The 7 T cell receptor beta chains below come from one sample, sequenced in a study of blood T cell repertoires in COVID-19. TCRdb keeps only in-frame clones here, not all; method: immunoSEQ multiplex PCR. The table shows 400,000 or so clones, with 80% to 90% occurring only once. The specimen sequenced was peripheral blood. The receptors were gathered from a man aged 18 to 30 with COVID-19, enrolled during active disease.

A few counts support this clone. The chain recombines TRBV10-3 with TRBJ2-5, with D perhaps TRBD2 (7 bases). Trimming removed 2 bases at V and 9 bases at J, with 22 bases between. The CDR3 runs 16 residues. Germline V gives CDR1 ENHRY, CDR2 SYGVKD. Written as DNA, the CDR3 is TGTGCCATCAGTGAGGGGAGGGGGGGGCCGGATAAGGCCCAGTACTTC. This sequence encodes CAISEGRGGPDKAQYF.

The V and J genes are TRBV5-1 and TRBJ2-7; tentatively, D is TRBD2 (5 bases). There are 16 residues in the CDR3. V shed 0 bases and J shed 0 bases, with 13 bases lying between them. Germline CDR1 reads SGHRS; CDR2 reads YFSETQ. The chain's CDR3 is CASSLASQRLSYEQYF. The CDR3 coding sequence is TGCGCCAGCAGCTTGGCCTCCCAGCGGCTCTCCTACGAGCAGTACTTC.

The chain uses TRBV18 and TRBJ2-1, with 7 bases matching TRBD1. This CDR3 has 14 residues. Germline-derived CDR1 and CDR2 are KGHSH and LQKENI. V was pared by 3 bases and J by 6 bases, with 5 bases of the junction left unmatched. CDR3 bases: TGTGCCAGCTCACCCTCGACAGGGCTCAATGAGCAGTTCTTC. It codes for CASSPSTGLNEQFF. The full variable domain, with the rest looked up from reference TRBV18 and TRBJ2-1, is NAGVMQNPRHLVRRRGQEARLRCSPMKGHSHVYWYRQLPEEGLKFMVYLQKENIIDESGMPKERFSAEFPKEGPSILRIQQVVRGDSAAYFCASSPSTGLNEQFFGPGTRLTVL.

V usage is TRBV7-9 and J usage is TRBJ1-6, with 7 nucleotides matching TRBD1. The CDR3 has 16 amino acids. The germline CDR1 and CDR2 sequences are SEHNR and FQNEAQ (reference sequence). The V and J ends lost 5 bases and 10 bases, in that order; junction bases with no gene match: 14. CDR3 nucleotide sequence: TGTGCCAGCAGCGGCCGGGACAGTCTAGGAGGCTCACCCCTCCACTTT. It specifies CASSGRDSLGGSPLHF.

This rearrangement joins TRBV21-1 to TRBJ2-3; TRBD2 reflects the table's D call only, with no check against the DNA. TRBV21-1 is an annotated pseudogene. This CDR3 is 13 amino acids long. The CDR3 here is CASSKGEEDTQYF. CDR3 in DNA: TGTGCCAGCAGCAAAGGGGAGGAAGATACGCAGTATTTT.

This chain links TRBV5-1 with TRBJ2-6, with 8 bases identical to TRBD1. The germline CDR1 and CDR2 sequences are SGHRS and YFSETQ. J was trimmed by 0 bases and V by 0 bases; bases with no gene match: 2. This CDR3 has 17 residues. CDR3 region: CASSLGDRLSGANVLTF. CDR3 nucleotide sequence: TGCGCCAGCAGCTTGGGGGACAGGCTCTCTGGGGCCAACGTCCTGACTTTC.

V usage is TRBV5-4 and J usage is TRBJ2-3; 8 positions match TRBD1. V shed 4 bases and J 4 bases; nucleotides not matched to a gene: 5. Germline CDR1 is SGHNT and CDR2 is YYREEE (reference sequence). This CDR3 has 14 residues. For the CDR3, the DNA is TGTGCCAGCAGCACCGGACAGGGTCCAGATACGCAGTATTTT. Its protein is CASSTGQGPDTQYF. The full variable domain, completed using reference TRBV5-4 and TRBJ2-3, is ETGVTQSPTHLIKTRGQQVTLRCSSQSGHNTVSWYQQALGQGPQFIFQYYREEENGRGNFPPRFSGLQFPNYSSELNVNALELDDSALYLCASSTGQGPDTQYFGPGTRLTVL.